Listed below are T cell receptor beta chains from one sample, sequenced in a study of cytomegalovirus exposure and HLA in healthy donors. The assay was immunoSEQ multiplex PCR, and TCRdb's table has in-frame clones only and misses some. Of about 150,000 clones in the sample, 65% to 80% are singletons; the top ten hold 3.5% to 5%. Sequenced material: PBMCs. The receptors derive from a male donor in good health and CMV-seronegative. CDR3s include the opening cysteine and the closing phenylalanine or tryptophan. The D gene is left open where the match is weak. Only some rows state a clone size, as once, few, many or a class for expanded clones.

v_gene	d_gene	j_gene	abundance	CDR3aa	CDR3nt
TRBV6-1	NA	TRBJ1-2	NA	CASSDRNGGGYTF	TGTGCCAGCAGTGATAGAAACGGGGGTGGCTACACCTTC
TRBV6-1	NA	TRBJ2-7	NA	CASSDPGQIYEQYF	TGTGCCAGCAGCGACCCGGGACAAATCTACGAGCAGTACTTC
TRBV12-5	NA	TRBJ1-5	NA	CASGLYSGQPQHF	TGTGCTAGTGGTTTGTACTCCGGTCAGCCCCAGCATTTT
TRBV7-3	TRBD1	TRBJ1-1	once	CASSKDRGNPEAFF	TGTGCCAGCAGCAAGGACAGGGGAAATCCTGAAGCTTTCTTT
TRBV5-1	NA	TRBJ2-2	NA	CASSLSPSTGELFF	TGCGCCAGCAGCTTGTCCCCCAGCACCGGGGAGCTGTTTTTT
TRBV27	TRBD2	TRBJ2-5	once	CASSFVLAGLETQYF	TGTGCCAGCAGTTTCGTGCTAGCGGGATTAGAGACCCAGTACTTC
TRBV7-8	NA	TRBJ1-6	once	CASSLAEKRGFNSPLHF	TGTGCCAGCAGCTTAGCGGAAAAGCGGGGATTTAATTCACCCCTCCACTTT
TRBV6-6	TRBD2	TRBJ2-3	NA	CASRQTSGRTDTQYF	TGTGCCAGCAGGCAGACTAGCGGGAGAACAGATACGCAGTATTTT
TRBV5-1	TRBD1	TRBJ2-7	few	CASSLTGTATYEQYF	TGCGCCAGCAGCCTCACCGGGACAGCGACCTACGAGCAGTACTTC
TRBV30	NA	TRBJ2-5	NA	CAWSAGGKQYF	TGTGCCTGGAGTGCTGGGGGCAAGCAGTACTTC
TRBV6-6	TRBD1	TRBJ1-1	NA	CASSYSTGGTEAFF	TGTGCCAGCAGTTACTCGACAGGGGGCACTGAAGCTTTCTTT
TRBV10-1	TRBD2	TRBJ2-7	few	CASSESTPDVAGGPPLYEQYF	TGCGCCAGCAGTGAGTCGACTCCGGATGTTGCGGGAGGGCCCCCCCTCTACGAGCAGTACTTC
TRBV28	TRBD1	TRBJ2-4	NA	CASSSRGSAKNIQYF	TGTGCCAGCAGTTCCAGGGGGTCGGCCAAAAACATTCAGTACTTC
TRBV6-1	TRBD2	TRBJ2-7	NA	CAGREGQGYEQYF	TGTGCCGGCCGGGAGGGCCAGGGCTACGAGCAGTACTTC
TRBV10-2	NA	TRBJ1-1	NA	CASSERVGDTEAFF	TGCGCCAGCAGTGAGAGGGTCGGGGACACTGAAGCTTTCTTT
TRBV6-1	TRBD1	TRBJ2-2	NA	CASSETGGGGELFF	TGTGCCAGCAGTGAGACAGGGGGAGGTGGGGAGCTGTTTTTT
TRBV5-4	NA	TRBJ2-2	NA	CASSFRVQSNTGELFF	TGTGCCAGCAGCTTCAGGGTTCAATCGAACACCGGGGAGCTGTTTTTT
TRBV30	TRBD2	TRBJ2-5	NA	CAWSVRASGSSGETQYF	TGTGCCTGGAGTGTAAGGGCTAGCGGGAGTAGTGGAGAGACCCAGTACTTC
TRBV6-1	NA	TRBJ2-5	once	CASTGRGGQETQYF	TGTGCCAGCACAGGGCGGGGCGGACAAGAGACCCAGTACTTC
TRBV18	TRBD2	TRBJ2-1	NA	CASSPQTSGGTYNEQFF	TGTGCCAGCTCACCCCAGACTAGCGGGGGAACCTACAATGAGCAGTTCTTC
TRBV28	TRBD2	TRBJ2-7	few	CASLALAGAGHEQYF	TGTGCCAGCCTTGCCTTAGCGGGAGCCGGCCACGAGCAGTACTTC
TRBV4-1	NA	TRBJ2-5	NA	CASSQAGRGETQYF	TGCGCCAGCAGCCAAGCAGGTCGGGGAGAGACCCAGTACTTC
TRBV6-5	NA	TRBJ2-7	NA	CATGSRHEQYF	TGTGCCACGGGGAGCCGGCACGAGCAGTACTTC
TRBV11-2	NA	TRBJ2-1	once	CASSFSQGNYNEQFF	TGTGCCAGCAGCTTTTCACAGGGAAACTACAATGAGCAGTTCTTC
TRBV18	NA	TRBJ2-7	few	CASSGLGGEQYF	TGTGCCAGCTCAGGCCTTGGGGGCGAGCAGTACTTC
TRBV6-1	NA	TRBJ2-7	NA	CASSESIGHVNEQYF	TGTGCCAGCAGTGAGAGTATCGGACATGTGAACGAGCAGTACTTC
TRBV18	NA	TRBJ1-2	NA	CASSLNRDKYSNYGYTF	TGTGCCAGCTCACTCAACCGGGACAAGTATTCTAACTATGGCTACACCTTC